The rows below give T cell receptor beta chains drawn from one sample of a study of CD8 T cell repertoires and HIV-1 epitope variants. What these receptors recognize is not known. Profiled with immunoSEQ multiplex PCR; TCRdb holds only in-frame clones, not every one. This table has about 5,900 clones, 66% appearing once. Sequencing was done on a sample of cultured CD8+ T cells derived from PBMCs. These receptor sequences come from a male donor with HIV. The CDR3 runs from the conserved cysteine through the conserved F or W. A D gene is named only where the DNA matches it firmly. Expanded clones are given a class, and other clones once, few, many or no size at all.

v_gene	abundance	d_gene	len	j_gene	CDR3nt	CDR3aa
TRBV28	once	.	11	TRBJ2-7	TGTGCCAGCAGTTTAGGAGACGAGCAGTACTTC	CASSLGDEQYF
TRBV5-6	.	.	12	TRBJ2-7	TGTGCCAGCAGTCTCACAGCGGGCGAGCAGTACTTC	CASSLTAGEQYF
TRBV30	.	.	12	TRBJ2-7	TGTGCCTGGAGCGGGGACGGCTACGAGCAGTACTTC	CAWSGDGYEQYF
TRBV20-1	.	.	10	TRBJ1-1	TGCAGTGCTAGAGACTCAGAAGCTTTCTTT	CSARDSEAFF
TRBV28	few	TRBD1	14	TRBJ2-5	TGTGCCAGCAGTTCGGACAGGGGGGAGGAGACCCAGTACTTC	CASSSDRGEETQYF
TRBV7-3	.	TRBD2	14	TRBJ2-3	TGTGCCAGCGGAGCGGGGGGGAACACAGATACGCAGTATTTT	CASGAGGNTDTQYF
TRBV27	few	TRBD2	15	TRBJ2-1	TGTGCCAGCAGCCCGGGACTAGCGGGAGCGAATGAGCAGTTCTTC	CASSPGLAGANEQFF
TRBV7-8	.	TRBD1	15	TRBJ1-2	TGTGCCAGCAGCGACGGACAGGTATCGCCGTATGGCTACACCTTC	CASSDGQVSPYGYTF
TRBV19	.	TRBD2	15	TRBJ2-7	TGTGCCAGTAGTATGACTAGCGGGGGTGCCTACGAGCAGTACTTC	CASSMTSGGAYEQYF
TRBV29-1	.	.	13	TRBJ1-3	TGCAGCGTTGTACTTCCCTCTGGAAACACCATATATTTT	CSVVLPSGNTIYF